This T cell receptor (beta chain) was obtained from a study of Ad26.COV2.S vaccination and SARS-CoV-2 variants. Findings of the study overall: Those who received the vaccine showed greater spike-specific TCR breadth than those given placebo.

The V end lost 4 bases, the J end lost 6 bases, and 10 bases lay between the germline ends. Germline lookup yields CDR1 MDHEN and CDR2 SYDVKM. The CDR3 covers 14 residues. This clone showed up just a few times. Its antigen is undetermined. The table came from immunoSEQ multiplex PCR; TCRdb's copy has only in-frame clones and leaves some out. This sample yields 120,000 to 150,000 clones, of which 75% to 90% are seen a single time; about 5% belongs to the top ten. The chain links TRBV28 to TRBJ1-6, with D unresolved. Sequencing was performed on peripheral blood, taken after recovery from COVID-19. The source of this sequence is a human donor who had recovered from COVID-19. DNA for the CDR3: TGTGCCAGCAGTTGGGGAGGGAGTAATTCACCCCTCCACTTT. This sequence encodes CASSWGGSNSPLHF.